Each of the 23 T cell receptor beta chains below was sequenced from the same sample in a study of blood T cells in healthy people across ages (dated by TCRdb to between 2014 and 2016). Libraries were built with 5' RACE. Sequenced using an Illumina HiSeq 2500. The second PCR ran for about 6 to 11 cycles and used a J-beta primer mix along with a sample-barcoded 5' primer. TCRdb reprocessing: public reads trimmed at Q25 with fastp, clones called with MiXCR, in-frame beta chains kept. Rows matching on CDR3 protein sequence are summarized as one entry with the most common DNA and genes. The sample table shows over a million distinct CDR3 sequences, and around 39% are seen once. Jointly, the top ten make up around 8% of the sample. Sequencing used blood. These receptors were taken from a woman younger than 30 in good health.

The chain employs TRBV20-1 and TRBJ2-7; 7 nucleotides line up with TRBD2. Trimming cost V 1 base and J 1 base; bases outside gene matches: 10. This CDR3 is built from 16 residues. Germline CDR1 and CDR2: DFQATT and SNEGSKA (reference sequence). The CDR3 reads CSARVGGSGRSYEQYF. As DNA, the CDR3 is TGCAGTGCTAGAGTGGGAGGGAGCGGGCGGTCCTACGAGCAGTACTTC.

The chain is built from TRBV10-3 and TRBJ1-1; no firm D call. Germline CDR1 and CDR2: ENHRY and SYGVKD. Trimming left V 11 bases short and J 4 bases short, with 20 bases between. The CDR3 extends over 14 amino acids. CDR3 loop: CASRVEGSVTEAFF. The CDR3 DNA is TGTGCCTCCCGGGTGGAGGGAAGTGTCACTGAAGCTTTCTTT.

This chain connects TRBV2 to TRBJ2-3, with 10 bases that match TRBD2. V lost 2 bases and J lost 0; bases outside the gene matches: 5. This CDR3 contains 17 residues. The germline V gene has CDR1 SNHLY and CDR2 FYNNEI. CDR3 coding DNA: TGTGCCAGCAGTGAAAAGGGACTAGCGCCTAGCACAGATACGCAGTATTTT. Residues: CASSEKGLAPSTDTQYF. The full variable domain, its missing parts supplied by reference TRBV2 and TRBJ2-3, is EPEVTQTPSHQVTQMGQEVILRCVPISNHLYFYWYRQILGQKVEFLVSFYNNEISEKSEIFDDQFSVERPDGSNFTLKIRSTKLEDSAMYFCASSEKGLAPSTDTQYFGPGTRLTVL.

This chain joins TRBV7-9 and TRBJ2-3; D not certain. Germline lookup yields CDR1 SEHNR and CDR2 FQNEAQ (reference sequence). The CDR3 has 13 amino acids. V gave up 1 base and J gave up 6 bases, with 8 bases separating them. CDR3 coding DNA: TGTGCCAGCAGCTTAGTAGGGTTGGATACGCAGTATTTT. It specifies CASSLVGLDTQYF.

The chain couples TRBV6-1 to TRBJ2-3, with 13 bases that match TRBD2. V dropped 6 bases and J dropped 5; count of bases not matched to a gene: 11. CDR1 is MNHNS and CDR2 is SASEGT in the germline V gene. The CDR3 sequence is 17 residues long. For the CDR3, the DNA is TGTGCCAGCAGAGGGACTAGCGGGATCCGCCAGGGAGATACGCAGTATTTT. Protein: CASRGTSGIRQGDTQYF.

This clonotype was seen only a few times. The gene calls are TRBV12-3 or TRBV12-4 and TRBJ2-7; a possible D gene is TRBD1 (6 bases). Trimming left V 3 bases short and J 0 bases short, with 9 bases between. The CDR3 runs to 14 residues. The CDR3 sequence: CASSFSGASYEQYF. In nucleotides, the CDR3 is TGTGCCAGCAGTTTTTCAGGGGCCTCCTACGAGCAGTACTTC.

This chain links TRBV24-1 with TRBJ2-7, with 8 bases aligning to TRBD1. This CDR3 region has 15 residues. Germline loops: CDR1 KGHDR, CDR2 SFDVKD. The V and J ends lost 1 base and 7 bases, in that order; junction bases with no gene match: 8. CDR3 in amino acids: CATSDFGQGDNEQYF. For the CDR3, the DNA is TGTGCCACCAGTGATTTCGGACAGGGCGACAATGAGCAGTACTTC.

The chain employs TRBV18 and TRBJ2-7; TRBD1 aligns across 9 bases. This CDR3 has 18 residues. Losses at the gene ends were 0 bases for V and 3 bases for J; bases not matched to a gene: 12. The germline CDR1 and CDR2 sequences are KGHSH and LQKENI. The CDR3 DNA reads TGTGCCAGCTCACCACCCATCGGGGACAGGGCGGAATTCTACGAGCAGTACTTC. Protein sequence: CASSPPIGDRAEFYEQYF.

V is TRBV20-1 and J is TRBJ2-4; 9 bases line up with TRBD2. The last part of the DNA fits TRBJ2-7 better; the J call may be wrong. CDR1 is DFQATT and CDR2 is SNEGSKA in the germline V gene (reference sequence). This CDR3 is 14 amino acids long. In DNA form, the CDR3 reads TGCAGTGCTCGCGGGGCTAGCGGGGACTACGAGCAGTACTTC. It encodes CSARGASGDYEQYF.

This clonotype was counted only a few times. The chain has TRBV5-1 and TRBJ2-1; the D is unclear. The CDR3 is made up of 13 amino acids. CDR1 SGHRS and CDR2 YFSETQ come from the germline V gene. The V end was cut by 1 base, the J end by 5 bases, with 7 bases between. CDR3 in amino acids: CASSLYAHNEQFF. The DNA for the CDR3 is TGCGCCAGCAGCTTGTATGCCCACAATGAGCAGTTCTTC.

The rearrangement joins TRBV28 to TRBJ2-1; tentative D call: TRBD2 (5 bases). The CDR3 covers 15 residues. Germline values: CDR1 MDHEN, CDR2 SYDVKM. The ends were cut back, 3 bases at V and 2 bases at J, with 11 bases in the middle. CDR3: CASSLKRRPYNEQFF. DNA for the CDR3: TGTGCCAGCAGTTTGAAGCGGCGCCCCTACAATGAGCAGTTCTTC.

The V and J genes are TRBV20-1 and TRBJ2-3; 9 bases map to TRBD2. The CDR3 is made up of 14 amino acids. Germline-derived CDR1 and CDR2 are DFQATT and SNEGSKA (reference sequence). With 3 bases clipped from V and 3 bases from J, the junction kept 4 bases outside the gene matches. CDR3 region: CSASSSGRTDTQYF. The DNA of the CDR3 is TGCAGTGCTAGTTCAAGCGGGAGGACAGATACGCAGTATTTT.

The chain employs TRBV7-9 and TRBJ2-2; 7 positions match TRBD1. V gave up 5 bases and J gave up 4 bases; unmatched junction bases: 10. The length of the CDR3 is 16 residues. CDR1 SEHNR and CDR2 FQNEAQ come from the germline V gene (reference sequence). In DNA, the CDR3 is TGTGCCAGCAGCCTAGACAGGGTTCAGAGCACCGGGGAGCTGTTTTTT. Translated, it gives CASSLDRVQSTGELFF.

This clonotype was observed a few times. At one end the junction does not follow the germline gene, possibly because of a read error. CDR3 region: CGVGLGNNEQFF. As DNA, the CDR3 is TGCGGCGTAGGCCTAGGTAACAATGAGCAGTTCTTC. The V and J genes are TRBV29-1 and TRBJ2-1; D is undetermined. Germline lookup yields CDR1 SQVTM and CDR2 ANQGSEA. The CDR3 runs to 12 residues.

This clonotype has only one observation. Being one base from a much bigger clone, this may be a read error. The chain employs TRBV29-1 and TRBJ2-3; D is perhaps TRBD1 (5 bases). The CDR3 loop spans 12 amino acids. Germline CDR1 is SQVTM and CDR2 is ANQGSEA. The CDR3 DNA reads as TGCAGCGTTCGCAGGGCGTCAGATGCGCAGTATTTT. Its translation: CSVRRASDAQYF.

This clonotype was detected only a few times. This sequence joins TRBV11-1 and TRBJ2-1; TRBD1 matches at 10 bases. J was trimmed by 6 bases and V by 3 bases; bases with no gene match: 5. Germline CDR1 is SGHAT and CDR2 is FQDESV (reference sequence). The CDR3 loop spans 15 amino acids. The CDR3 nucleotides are TGTGCCAGCAGCTTGGGACAGGGGTCTCTCAATGAGCAGTTCTTC. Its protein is CASSLGQGSLNEQFF.

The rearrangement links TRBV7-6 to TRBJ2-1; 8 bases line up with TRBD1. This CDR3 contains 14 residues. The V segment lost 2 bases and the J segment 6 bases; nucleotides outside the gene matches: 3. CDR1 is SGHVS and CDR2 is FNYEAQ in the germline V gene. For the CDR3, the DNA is TGTGCCAGCAGCTTAAGGACAGGGCCCAATGAGCAGTTCTTC. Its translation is CASSLRTGPNEQFF.

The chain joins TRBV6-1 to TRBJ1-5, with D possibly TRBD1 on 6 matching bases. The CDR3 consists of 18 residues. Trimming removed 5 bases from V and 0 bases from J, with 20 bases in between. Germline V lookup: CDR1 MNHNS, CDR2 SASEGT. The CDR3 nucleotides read TGTGCCAGCAGTCGGGACACCAAGAGGGGATATAGCAATCAGCCCCAGCATTTT. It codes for CASSRDTKRGYSNQPQHF.

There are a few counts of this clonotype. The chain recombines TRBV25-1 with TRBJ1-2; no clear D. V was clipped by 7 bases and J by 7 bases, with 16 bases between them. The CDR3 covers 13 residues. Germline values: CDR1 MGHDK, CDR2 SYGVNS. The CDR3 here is CASTPATRGGYTF. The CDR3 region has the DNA TGTGCCAGCACCCCAGCCACCCGGGGTGGCTACACCTTC.

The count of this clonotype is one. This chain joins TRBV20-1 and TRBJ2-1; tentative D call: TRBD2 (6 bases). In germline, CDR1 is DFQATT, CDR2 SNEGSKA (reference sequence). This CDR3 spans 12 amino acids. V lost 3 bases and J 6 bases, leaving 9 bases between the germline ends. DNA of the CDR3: TGCAGTGCTAGCGGGAGACGCAATGAGCAGTTCTTC. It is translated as CSASGRRNEQFF.

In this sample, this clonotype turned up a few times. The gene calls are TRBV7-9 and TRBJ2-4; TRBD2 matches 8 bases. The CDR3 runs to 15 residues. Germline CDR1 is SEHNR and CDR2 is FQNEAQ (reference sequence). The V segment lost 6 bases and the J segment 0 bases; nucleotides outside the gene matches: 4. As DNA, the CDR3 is TGTGCCAGCAGACGGGGGGGCCTAGCCAAAAACATTCAGTACTTC. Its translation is CASRRGGLAKNIQYF.

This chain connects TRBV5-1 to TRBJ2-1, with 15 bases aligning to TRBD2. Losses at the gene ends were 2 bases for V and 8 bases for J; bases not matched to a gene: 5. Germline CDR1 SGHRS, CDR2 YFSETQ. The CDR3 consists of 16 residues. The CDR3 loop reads CASSFPGLAGGHEQFF. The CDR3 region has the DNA TGCGCCAGCAGCTTTCCTGGACTAGCGGGAGGGCATGAGCAGTTCTTC.

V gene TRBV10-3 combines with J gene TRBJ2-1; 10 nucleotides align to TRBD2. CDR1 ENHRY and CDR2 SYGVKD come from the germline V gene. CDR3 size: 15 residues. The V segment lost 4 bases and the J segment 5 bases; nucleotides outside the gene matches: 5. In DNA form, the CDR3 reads TGTGCCATCAGTGGGTGGACTAGCGGAAACAATGAGCAGTTCTTC. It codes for CAISGWTSGNNEQFF.